This T cell receptor beta chain comes out of a study of beta chain features in type 1 diabetes. Of the isolated RNA, all was reverse transcribed, and so the sequenced material was expressed TCRB transcripts. Some clones are missing from TCRdb's copy, which holds only in-frame ones; the method was immunoSEQ multiplex PCR. The sample consists of approximately 340,000 clones, approximately 16% of them appearing once. V shed 7 bases and J shed 7 bases, with 11 bases lying between them. The CDR3 loop spans 12 amino acids. Germline V gene lookup returns CDR1 SGHTA and CDR2 FQGNSA. All of the sorted populations showed purity greater than 95%.

The V gene is TRBV7-2, the J gene TRBJ1-5; D remains ambiguous. Material: naive CD4+ T cells from blood. The TCR sequence derives from a woman aged 18-29 years in good health. CDR3 region: CASTLPRQPQHF. The CDR3 DNA follows: TGTGCCAGCACCCTACCCCGGCAGCCCCAGCATTTT. The whole variable domain, filled in from reference TRBV7-2 and TRBJ1-5, reads GAGVSQSPSNKVTEKGKDVELRCDPISGHTALYWYRQSLGQGLEFLIYFQGNSAPDKSGLPSDRFSAERTGGSVSTLTIQRTQQEDSAVYLCASTLPRQPQHFGDGTRLSIL.